The 30 T cell receptor beta chains below all came from one sample that was sequenced in a study of T cell repertoires in cytomegalovirus infection. MiXCR was run by TCRdb on the reads, yielding one entry per CDR3 protein. The sample records fewer than 550,000 distinct CDR3 sequences, about 17% being singletons. Sequenced sample: CD8+ T cells from PBMCs. The receptors shown here come from a human donor in good health (CMV status not recorded). Some clones in this sample may be carry-over from other donors' samples.

This clonotype was observed many times. The rearrangement joins TRBV7-4 to TRBJ1-2; tentatively, D is TRBD1 (6 bases). V was trimmed by 2 bases and J by 0 bases, leaving 13 bases between them. This CDR3 region has 16 residues. Germline CDR1 reads SGHVT; CDR2 reads SQSDAQ. The CDR3 DNA is TGTGCCAGCAGCTTAAACAGGGCCCCTCCTAACTATGGCTACACCTTC. This sequence encodes CASSLNRAPPNYGYTF.

This clonotype was recorded many times. The V gene is TRBV6-1, the J gene TRBJ1-2; tentative D call: TRBD1 (5 bases). The CDR3 is made up of 14 amino acids. Between the trimmed V and J ends, which lost 5 bases and 4 bases, there was a span of 14 bases. Germline CDR1 is MNHNS and CDR2 is SASEGT. CDR3 DNA: TGTGCCAGCAGTTGGAGCGGGGGAAGCTATGGCTACACCTTC. Protein: CASSWSGGSYGYTF.

The chain uses TRBV6-1 and TRBJ2-7, with a possible D match to TRBD2 (5 bases). V was pared by 3 bases and J by 3 bases, with 12 bases between. CDR3 length: 14 amino acids. In germline, CDR1 is MNHNS, CDR2 SASEGT. The CDR3 loop is CASSDADSSYEQYF. In nucleotides, the CDR3 is TGTGCCAGCAGTGATGCGGACTCCAGCTACGAGCAGTACTTC.

This clonotype was seen many times. The V gene is TRBV11-2, the J gene TRBJ2-1; the match to TRBD1 covers 7 bases. This CDR3 contains 14 residues. The trim removed 5 bases at V and 5 bases at J, leaving 6 bases unmatched. The V gene's germline CDR1 is SGHAT and CDR2 FQNNGV. CDR3 sequence: CASSRRQGDNEQFF. For the CDR3, the DNA is TGTGCCAGCAGCCGCCGACAGGGAGACAATGAGCAGTTCTTC. The entire variable domain, with the rest obtained from reference TRBV11-2 and TRBJ2-1, is as follows: EAGVAQSPRYKIIEKRQSVAFWCNPISGHATLYWYQQILGQGPKLLIQFQNNGVVDDSQLPKDRFSAERLKGVDSTLKIQPAKLEDSAVYLCASSRRQGDNEQFFGPGTRLTVL.

This clonotype was picked up many times. The gene calls are TRBV10-3 and TRBJ2-7; D not certain. The CDR3 is made up of 16 amino acids. Trimming removed 2 bases from V and 5 bases from J, with 19 bases in between. CDR1 and CDR2 from the germline V gene are ENHRY and SYGVKD. CDR3 nucleotide sequence: TGTGCCATCAGTGAGCCCTTCGGCGAGTCGTCCAACGAGCAGTACTTC. Amino acids: CAISEPFGESSNEQYF.

The table lists this clonotype with a few counts. This chain links TRBV6-6 with TRBJ2-2, with D unclear. V was pared by 2 bases and J by 5 bases, with 6 bases between. CDR3 size: 13 residues. CDR1 is MNHNY, CDR2 SVGAGI, per germline (reference sequence). This CDR3 is CASSYGATGELFF. The CDR3 nucleotides are TGTGCCAGCAGTTACGGAGCTACCGGGGAGCTGTTTTTT.

This clonotype came up a few times. The chain combines TRBV30 with TRBJ2-7; 7 nucleotides match TRBD1. Germline V gene data show CDR1 as GTSNPN and CDR2 as SVGIG (reference sequence). The CDR3 contains 14 residues. Trimming took 7 bases from V and 1 from J; bases not matched to a gene: 10. As DNA, the CDR3 is TGTGCCTTCCACGACAGGGAAGGTTCCTACGAGCAGTACTTC. This translates into CAFHDREGSYEQYF. Full variable domain (missing parts from reference TRBV30 and TRBJ2-7): SQTIHQWPATLVQPVGSPLSLECTVEGTSNPNLYWYRQAAGRGLQLLFYSVGIGQISSEVPQNLSASRPQDRQFILSSKKLLLSDSGFYLCAFHDREGSYEQYFGPGTRLTVT.

This clonotype was found once. The chain uses TRBV20-1 and TRBJ2-7; 7 nucleotides align to TRBD2. CDR1 DFQATT and CDR2 SNEGSKA come from the germline V gene (reference sequence). CDR3 length: 12 amino acids. The CDR3 bases are TGCCGCTGGGGAGGGGAAGGCTACGAGCAGTACTTC. This gives the protein CRWGGEGYEQYF.

This clonotype has a count of ten or more. The chain combines TRBV11-2 with TRBJ2-5; D tentatively reads TRBD1 or TRBD2 (5 bases each). Germline loops: CDR1 SGHAT, CDR2 FQNNGV. CDR3 size: 15 residues. V was pared by 0 bases and J by 1 base, with 9 bases between. The CDR3 sequence is CASSLDRGLQETQYF. For the CDR3, the DNA is TGTGCCAGCAGCTTAGATCGGGGCCTCCAAGAGACCCAGTACTTC.

This clonotype has a count of ten or more. The chain links TRBV6-6 to TRBJ2-2; no definite D call. Germline V lookup: CDR1 MNHNY, CDR2 SVGAGI (reference sequence). V lost 0 bases, J lost 4 bases, and 9 bases lay in between. This CDR3 spans 15 amino acids. The CDR3 protein is CASSYSLGFTGELFF. The CDR3 DNA reads TGTGCCAGCAGTTACTCATTAGGATTCACCGGGGAGCTGTTTTTT.

This clonotype has at least ten counts. The J gene is TRBJ2-7, the V gene TRBV19; 11 positions match TRBD2. Trimming at V came to 4 bases and at J to 2 bases, leaving 4 bases not matched to a gene. The CDR3 runs 15 residues. Looked up from germline, CDR1 is LNHDA and CDR2 is SQIVND (reference sequence). Written as DNA, the CDR3 is TGTGCCAGTAGTACTTCTAGCGGGGGGACCTACGAGCAGTACTTC. It specifies CASSTSSGGTYEQYF.

This clonotype was found a few times. The chain joins TRBV4-1 to TRBJ2-7, with a possible D match to TRBD2 (6 bases). Trimming left V 2 bases short and J 2 bases short, with 13 bases between. The CDR3 has 15 residues. Germline V CDR1 and CDR2: MGHRA, YSYEKL. For the CDR3, the DNA is TGCGCCAGCAGCCAAATGGGGGGATCAACCTACGAGCAGTACTTC. It codes for CASSQMGGSTYEQYF.

This clonotype was recorded at least ten times. The V call is TRBV5-1, the J call TRBJ1-2; TRBD1 is a possible D gene (6 bases). CDR1 SGHRS and CDR2 YFSETQ come from the germline V gene. The CDR3 is 17 residues long. V gave up 3 bases and J gave up 3 bases, with 21 bases separating them. For the CDR3, the DNA is TGCGCCAGCAGCTGGGGTGGCAGGGGCGCTAGAGACTATGGCTACACCTTC. It codes for CASSWGGRGARDYGYTF.

The rearrangement joins TRBV4-1 to TRBJ2-7; D may be TRBD1 (5 bases). The V gene's germline CDR1 is MGHRA and CDR2 YSYEKL. This CDR3 contains 15 residues. V gave up 5 bases and J gave up 5 bases, with 19 bases separating them. For the CDR3, the DNA is TGCGCCAGCAGCGTGATGAGCCAGGGTTCCGACGAGCAGTACTTC. Protein sequence: CASSVMSQGSDEQYF.

This clonotype was picked up many times. This rearrangement joins TRBV4-2 to TRBJ2-7; 7 bases agree with TRBD2. Germline V gene lookup returns CDR1 LGHNA and CDR2 YNFKEQ. V was pared by 0 bases and J by 4 bases, with 9 bases of the junction left unmatched. The length of the CDR3 is 16 residues. The CDR3 spells CASSQDSGEGQYEQYF. DNA of the CDR3: TGTGCCAGCAGCCAAGATTCGGGGGAGGGCCAGTACGAGCAGTACTTC.

Only a few counts were recorded for this clonotype. This sequence joins TRBV27 and TRBJ1-5; D gene ambiguous. This CDR3 is built from 12 residues. CDR1 is MNHEY and CDR2 is SMNVEV in the germline V gene (reference sequence). V was trimmed by 5 bases and J by 2 bases, leaving 4 bases between them. CDR3 sequence (DNA): TGTGCCAGCAGTACTCGCAATCAGCCCCAGCATTTT. Translating it yields CASSTRNQPQHF.

This clonotype showed up just once. DNA for the CDR3: TGTGCCAGCAGAGGAGCATCGAACACCGGGGAGCTGTTTTTT. Its protein is CASRGASNTGELFF. This sequence joins TRBV27 and TRBJ2-2; D unresolved. The CDR3 extends over 14 amino acids. Germline CDR1 reads MNHEY; CDR2 reads SMNVEV (reference sequence). Trimming removed 6 bases from V and 0 bases from J, with 8 bases in between.

The V and J genes are TRBV20-1 and TRBJ1-5, with 12 nucleotides matching TRBD1. Germline V gene lookup returns CDR1 DFQATT and CDR2 SNEGSKA (reference sequence). This CDR3 spans 16 amino acids. The V gene end was trimmed by 6 bases and the J gene end by 1 base; junction bases not matched to a gene: 7. The CDR3 coding sequence is TGCAGTGCGGCGGGACAGGGGGCGCAAAGCAATCAGCCCCAGCATTTT. Amino acid sequence: CSAAGQGAQSNQPQHF.

This clonotype was seen many times. V and J are TRBV7-6 and TRBJ1-2, with a possible D match to TRBD1 (6 bases). Germline-derived CDR1 and CDR2 are SGHVS and FNYEAQ. Trimming stripped 5 bases from V and 6 bases from J, with 22 bases between. This CDR3 has 16 residues. CDR3 nucleotides: TGTGCCAGCAGCCGGGGGGGGGGGCAATATGGCGATGGCTACACCTTC. Protein product: CASSRGGGQYGDGYTF.

Remarks on this clonotype: It may be a read error: a sequence one base away is much more abundant. V is TRBV5-4 and J is TRBJ2-5; tentatively, D is TRBD2 (5 bases). Germline CDR1 and CDR2: SGHNT and YYREEE (reference sequence). The CDR3 loop spans 14 amino acids. This chain's CDR3 is CAISASNSGETQYF. In DNA form, the CDR3 reads TGTGCCATCAGCGCCTCCAACAGCGGTGAGACCCAGTACTTC.

This clonotype was observed many times. The chain is built from TRBV7-9 and TRBJ2-7; possibly TRBD2 for D (5 bases). Germline assignment: CDR1 SEHNR and CDR2 FQNEAQ (reference sequence). The CDR3 contains 15 residues. Trimming left V 3 bases short and J 2 bases short, with 14 bases between. The CDR3 region is CASSFKRTDTYEQYF. The CDR3 DNA reads as TGTGCCAGCAGCTTTAAGCGGACTGACACCTACGAGCAGTACTTC.

This clonotype showed up just a few times. V gene TRBV7-3 combines with J gene TRBJ2-1; TRBD2 is a possible D gene (7 bases). Between the trimmed V and J ends, which lost 0 bases and 9 bases, there was a span of 9 bases. Per germline, CDR1 SGHTA and CDR2 FQGTGA. The CDR3 loop spans 13 amino acids. CDR3 sequence: CASSLTGGAEQFF. As DNA, the CDR3 is TGTGCCAGCAGCTTAACGGGGGGGGCTGAGCAGTTCTTC.

The CDR3, as DNA: TGTGCCAGCAGCGTAACGGGAGGGTCCTACGAGCAGTACTTC. Amino acid sequence: CASSVTGGSYEQYF. The chain couples TRBV9 to TRBJ2-7; 8 bases agree with TRBD2. Trimming removed 1 base from V and 1 base from J; junction bases left unmatched: 1. CDR1 is SGDLS and CDR2 is YYNGEE in the germline V gene. This CDR3 comprises 14 residues.

This chain joins TRBV3-1 and TRBJ2-3, with D possibly matching TRBD2 (5 bases). The V gene lost 1 base and the J gene lost 2 bases, with 22 bases spanning the gap. The CDR3 runs to 19 residues. Germline V lookup: CDR1 LGHDT, CDR2 YNNKEL (reference sequence). CDR3 in amino acids: CASSQVKRLIGGFTDTQYF. The DNA for the CDR3 is TGTGCCAGCAGCCAAGTCAAGCGTCTGATCGGCGGGTTCACAGATACGCAGTATTTT.

This clonotype was recorded a few times. The CDR3, as DNA: TGTGCCAGTAGTATCGGAGGGGAGGGGAACACTGAAGCTTTCTTT. This gives the protein CASSIGGEGNTEAFF. The rearrangement links TRBV19 to TRBJ1-1, with a weak D call TRBD1 (5 bases). The germline gives CDR1 LNHDA, CDR2 SQIVND (reference sequence). Between the trimmed V and J ends, which lost 3 bases and 1 base, there was a span of 12 bases. The CDR3 covers 15 residues.

A few counts support this clonotype. V and J are TRBV23-1 and TRBJ2-7; D gene unclear. TRBV23-1 is an ORF, and what it does is uncertain. Trimming shortened V by 7 bases and J by 5 bases, and 18 bases separated the two germline ends. This CDR3 is 14 amino acids long. As DNA, the CDR3 is TGCGCCAGCACCGTCAATCCCCAAAAACACGAGCAGTACTTC. Amino acid sequence: CASTVNPQKHEQYF.

This clonotype was seen ten or more times. The CDR3 reads CASSTTGALIEAFF. For the CDR3, the DNA is TGTGCCAGCAGTACCACGGGAGCCTTGATTGAAGCTTTCTTT. This sequence joins TRBV6-1 and TRBJ1-1; D is undetermined. Germline lookup yields CDR1 MNHNS and CDR2 SASEGT. Deletions cut 5 bases from V and 7 bases from J, with 17 bases between. The CDR3 spans 14 residues.

This clonotype showed up just a few times. V usage is TRBV5-6 and J usage is TRBJ1-2; 10 bases line up with TRBD1. V was clipped by 3 bases and J by 4 bases; unmatched bases: 3. The CDR3 has 14 residues. Germline V gene data show CDR1 as SGHDT and CDR2 as YYEEEE. The CDR3 spells CASSSRTGGYGYTF. The CDR3 coding sequence is TGTGCCAGCAGCTCACGGACAGGGGGCTATGGCTACACCTTC.

The chain combines TRBV6-2 or TRBV6-3 with TRBJ1-1, with 8 bases that match TRBD1. Germline CDR1 reads MNHEY; CDR2 reads SVGEGT. The CDR3 covers 15 residues. With V trimmed by 5 bases and J by 7 bases, 12 bases remained unmatched. The chain's CDR3 is CASSGRQGSRDEAFF. In DNA form, the CDR3 reads TGTGCCAGCAGTGGAAGACAGGGGAGCCGCGATGAAGCTTTCTTT.

This clonotype was observed at least ten times. This CDR3 reads CASSPRGVASEQFF. Here the CDR3 DNA reads TGTGCCAGCAGCCCCCGGGGGGTAGCTTCTGAGCAGTTCTTC. The chain recombines TRBV7-3 with TRBJ2-1; 7 bases align to TRBD2. Germline-derived CDR1 and CDR2 are SGHTA and FQGTGA. This CDR3 has 14 amino acids. The junction had 10 bases not matched to a gene; V was cut back by 5 bases and J by 9 bases.